This T cell receptor (beta chain) is drawn from a study of cytomegalovirus exposure and HLA in healthy donors (dated by TCRdb to about 2017). Some background on the complete study: In an earlier analysis of 550 to 750 of the donors, 276 Gb of sequence data and 117 million unique TCR beta sequences from 150 million to 200 million T cells were reported. An early release covering about 600 HLA-typed donors comprised 250 to 350 gigabases of sequencing data and around 80 million unique TCR sequences. Of the 300 to 500 genotyped donors, 81% were placed in the genetic ancestry cluster associated with self-reported Caucasian donors. The study aimed to test whether cataloging public T cell receptors could reveal signatures of past pathogen exposure. The study used immunosequencing to profile the T cell repertoires of around 600 subjects and linked those repertoires to cytomegalovirus serostatus. Along with the approximately 700-subject first cohort, a separate validation cohort of more than 90 different subjects was used. The study combined high-throughput TCR immunosequencing, statistical association of individual TCRs with disease status, and machine learning to predict cytomegalovirus infection status. A later analysis re-examined previously published TCR beta repertoires from more than 550 donors and added high-resolution HLA genotyping to investigate patterns of TCR occurrence. Rather than drawing on any new phenotypic data, the later analysis identified candidate immune exposures from TCR beta sequences and the way those sequences occurred across donors. An earlier analysis of some 600 of the donors applied high-throughput TCR beta sequencing to assess whether each TCR beta V gene segment acted as functional or pseudogenic. Donor age, sex, ethnicity and CMV serostatus were collected together with the repertoire data. A later genetic analysis took genome-wide SNP genotypes for 398 of the 666 donors and used that subset as a discovery cohort. All discovery cohort repertoires had been generated using a single sequencing platform. Class I and class II HLA loci were covered by the typing at four-digit resolution. Typing coverage differed by locus: A, B, C, DRB1 and DQB1 were typed in roughly 629-630 donors, DQA1 in around 500, DPA1 in roughly 590, and DPB1 in roughly 450. Roughly 5 DR-DQ haplotypes were handled as single units for association and clustering, since linkage in the cohort was strong. Among roughly 400 genotyped donors of the cohort, an average of around 250,000 unique TCR beta nucleotide sequences was sequenced per donor, of which 15% to 20% were non-productive. Study-wide findings and limitations: Because HLA typing was missing for some donors at each locus, association tests included only the typed subset. In a later genetic analysis, a missense DCLRE1C variant was associated with V-gene and J-gene trimming of TCR beta chains, and the association was replicated in an independent cohort. A further reported finding was that TCR beta sequences accurately predicted the HLA-A and HLA-B alleles for most subjects in the first cohort. An earlier analysis of approximately 530 of the donors showed that most TCR beta V segments appeared in productive rearrangements either about 87% or about 30% of the time, which broadly matched IMGT annotations. In a later analysis, HLA-associated TCR beta chains were found to be more clonally expanded and to have lower generation probabilities than equally common non-associated chains. The earlier analysis of 587 of the donors excluded over 15 rarely observed V segments, including chromosome 9 orphons, because counts were too low. The only immune exposure information available for the cohort was CMV serostatus. Specific HLA alleles were associated with over 15,000 TCR beta sequences at a false discovery rate of 0.05 in a later analysis. A later analysis reported that several top co-occurrence clusters appeared linked to parvovirus B19, influenza, CMV and Epstein-Barr virus. Strong co-occurrence of HLA alleles, especially DR and DQ, made assigning TCR associations to individual alleles difficult. The study gave a list of some 150 TCR beta chains associated with cytomegalovirus. Cytomegalovirus status was reported to be diagnosed by the classifier with high specificity and sensitivity in both the original and validation cohorts. A cluster of highly shared sequence variants was judged likely to be a technical artifact of the sequencing pipeline. A later analysis found that most CMV-associated TCR beta chains appeared HLA-restricted, with HLA associations seemingly driven largely by CMV exposure. According to a later genetic analysis, donors in an Asian-associated ancestry cluster had fewer N-insertions in productive TCRs than the approximately 700-donor mean. The presence/absence analyses assumed that sequencing depth was roughly uniform across donors, and that assumption may not be true. In this cohort, only TCR beta chains were sequenced, and detectable features were limited by the absence of alpha or paired-chain data. Most TCR sequences were seen in very few donors, while some public TCRs were found in many individuals. In a later analysis, TCR association rates were found to vary across HLA loci, with the most associated TCRs seen for DRB1 alleles and the fewest for HLA-C alleles. Because the 87-base-pair reads could not distinguish some IMGT-functional V segments, including TRBV6-2 and TRBV6-3, those segments were excluded. Correlated functional status among segregating V segments might be attributable to linkage disequilibrium, but an unknown experimental factor could not be ruled out. It was suggested by the authors that the approach could potentially be generalized to other disease states and immunological phenotypes. In vitro tests confirmed that a few of the cytomegalovirus-associated TCR beta chains recognize cytomegalovirus antigens.

The cohort consisted of hundreds of healthy bone marrow donors. All cohort members were sampled while nominally healthy, although unrecorded immune exposures were likely present. The donor was CMV seropositive and was included in the group of some 290 seropositive cohort members. A peripheral blood sample was collected from each donor, and TCR beta sequencing was performed on peripheral blood mononuclear cells. The Qiagen DNeasy Blood Extraction Kit was used to extract genomic DNA from the blood cell samples. Library preparation used the immunoSEQ multiplex PCR assay. The multiplex PCR relied on a mix of 60 forward primers for TCR Vbeta segments and 13 reverse primers for TCR Jbeta segments. The CDR3 region of rearranged TCR beta genes was amplified from genomic DNA by a multiplex PCR assay. The Illumina HiSeq System was used to sequence the amplified TCR beta libraries as 87-base-pair reads. In the source study's methods: In a later analysis, tens of millions of unique TCR beta chains were counted across the roughly 610 repertoires, and roughly 9.9 million of these chains were shared by at least two donors. A nearest-neighbor algorithm error-corrected the raw reads and collapsed the reads into unique sequences, merging closely related sequences to remove PCR and sequencing errors. To assign V, D and J gene segments, CDR3 sequences were aligned to IMGT reference sequences. For a sequence to be retained, at least a six-nucleotide match to both a V gene segment and a J gene segment was required. A rearrangement was called productive if the CDR3 had no stop codons and remained in frame with V and J, and every other rearrangement was called non-productive. CDR3 was defined by IMGT convention, running from the second conserved V-encoded cysteine to the conserved J-encoded phenylalanine. In an earlier analysis of more than 550 of the donors, sequences lacking an unambiguous match to a single V gene segment were excluded. An earlier analysis of some 610 of the donors called V segments functional above 56.7% productive rearrangements and segregating when the between-donor standard deviation exceeded 5%. To diagnose cytomegalovirus status from the catalog of TCR beta chain sequences, a statistical classification framework was built. V and J gene assignment, in a later analysis, came from comparing TCR nucleotide sequences with IMGT/GENE-DB human TR gene sequences. In a later analysis, CDR3 sequences and most-parsimonious VDJ recombination scenarios were assigned using the TCRdist pipeline. In a later analysis, each TCR beta chain was defined by its CDR3 amino acid sequence together with its V-gene family, and reads lacking a unique V-gene family were excluded. To address suspected cross-contamination and a sequencing artifact, a later analysis removed under 600 highly shared, low-generation-probability nucleotide sequences. For each public chain, a later analysis derived a clonal expansion index from normalized ranks of inferred template counts within each repertoire. In a later analysis, generation probabilities were computed using a VDJ recombination model fitted to out-of-frame rearrangements, and the results were checked against IGoR. A later analysis scored TCR-TCR, TCR-HLA and TCR-CMV co-occurrence with hypergeometric tests, applying a repertoire-size bias correction to TCR pairs. A later analysis estimated false discovery rates by permuting HLA or CMV assignments 20 times. A later analysis grouped co-occurring TCRs with DBSCAN, adding TCRdist sequence similarity when clustering within HLA-allele-positive subsets. Co-occurrence clustering excluded repertoires with fewer than 30,000 or more than 120,000 public chains, plus five with anomalous nucleotide sharing. Sourced from immuneACCESS, this table was stored by TCRdb with only in-frame sequences that have V and J called. A share of the clones is absent; for the studies checked, an unresolved V gene accounts for under half, and the remainder has no known explanation. D and trimming were read from the DNA, whereas the V and J calls and clone size are those reported in that table. This sample holds about 160,000 clones; roughly 65% were observed only once. Roughly 4.5% of the sample lies in the top ten.

A remark on this clone: Its recognized antigen is unknown. Per-base quality was not reported, and no clone a single base away is much larger than it.

From the germline V gene, CDR1 is MNHNS and CDR2 is SASEGT. V and J are truncated by 2 bases and 3 bases respectively, leaving an intervening sequence of 5 bases. Reading from cysteine to phenylalanine, the CDR3 counts 13 amino acids. This entry keeps only the CDR3 DNA: 39 bases, framed from base 1. The sample consisted of PBMCs. The receptor was derived from a man aged 18 to 29 in good health and CMV-seropositive. Here the chain combines TRBV6-1 and TRBJ1-5; the D gene lacks a confident call. The DNA reads TGTGCCAGCAGTGAACAGAACAATCAGCCCCAGCATTTT. This codes for CASSEQNNQPQHF.